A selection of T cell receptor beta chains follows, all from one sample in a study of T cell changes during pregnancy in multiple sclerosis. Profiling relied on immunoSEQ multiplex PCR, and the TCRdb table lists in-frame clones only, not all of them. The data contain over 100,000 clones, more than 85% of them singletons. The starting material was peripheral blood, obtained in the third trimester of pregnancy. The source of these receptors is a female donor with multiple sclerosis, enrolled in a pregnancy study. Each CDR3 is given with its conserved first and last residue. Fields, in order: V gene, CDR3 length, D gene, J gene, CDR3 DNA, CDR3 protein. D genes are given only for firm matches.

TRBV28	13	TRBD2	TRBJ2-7	TGTGCCAGCCGAACTAGCGGTACCTACGAGCAGTACTTC	CASRTSGTYEQYF
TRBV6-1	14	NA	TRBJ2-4	TGTGCCAGCAGTGAACCCGGGATGTTAGGCATTCAGTACTTC	CASSEPGMLGIQYF
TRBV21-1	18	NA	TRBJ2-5	TGTGCCAGCAGCAAAGGAGTTCGCGACAGGCGGTGTCAAGAGACCCAGTACTTC	CASSKGVRDRRCQETQYF
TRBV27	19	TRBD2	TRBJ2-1	TGTGCCAGCAGTCACACCGGGACTAGCGGGACGAGACCCGACAATGAGCAGTTCTTC	CASSHTGTSGTRPDNEQFF
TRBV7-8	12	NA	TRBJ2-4	TGTGCCAGCAGCTATACCAAAAACATTCAGTACTTC	CASSYTKNIQYF
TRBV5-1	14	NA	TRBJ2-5	TGCGCCAGCAGCGAGGAACAGGGCCAAGAGACCCAGTACTTC	CASSEEQGQETQYF
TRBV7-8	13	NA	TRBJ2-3	TGTGCCAGCAGCTATAACAGGGCCGATACGCAGTATTTT	CASSYNRADTQYF
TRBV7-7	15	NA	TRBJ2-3	TGTGCCAGCAGCTTAGGCCGTTCAGGGGCAGATACGCAGTATTTT	CASSLGRSGADTQYF
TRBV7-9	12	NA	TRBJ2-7	TGTGCCAGCAGCCCCCGGGAGTACGAGCAGTACTTC	CASSPREYEQYF
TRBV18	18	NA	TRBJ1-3	TGTGCCAGCTCACCTTTCGGACAGCCGGCTAGCTCTGGAAACACCATATATTTT	CASSPFGQPASSGNTIYF
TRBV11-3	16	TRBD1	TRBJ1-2	TGTGCCAGCAGCCGACGGGACAGGGGTGGTGGCTATGGCTACACCTTC	CASSRRDRGGGYGYTF
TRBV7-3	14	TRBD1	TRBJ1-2	TGTGCCAGCAGCCCACAGGGGGCGGGCTATGGCTACACCTTC	CASSPQGAGYGYTF
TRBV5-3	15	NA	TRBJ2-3	TGTGCCAGAAGCTTCTATGAACGGTTCACAGATACGCAGTATTTT	CARSFYERFTDTQYF
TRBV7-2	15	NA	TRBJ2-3	TGTGCCAGCAGCTTAGGGCTAGCCCCCACAGATACGCAGTATTTT	CASSLGLAPTDTQYF